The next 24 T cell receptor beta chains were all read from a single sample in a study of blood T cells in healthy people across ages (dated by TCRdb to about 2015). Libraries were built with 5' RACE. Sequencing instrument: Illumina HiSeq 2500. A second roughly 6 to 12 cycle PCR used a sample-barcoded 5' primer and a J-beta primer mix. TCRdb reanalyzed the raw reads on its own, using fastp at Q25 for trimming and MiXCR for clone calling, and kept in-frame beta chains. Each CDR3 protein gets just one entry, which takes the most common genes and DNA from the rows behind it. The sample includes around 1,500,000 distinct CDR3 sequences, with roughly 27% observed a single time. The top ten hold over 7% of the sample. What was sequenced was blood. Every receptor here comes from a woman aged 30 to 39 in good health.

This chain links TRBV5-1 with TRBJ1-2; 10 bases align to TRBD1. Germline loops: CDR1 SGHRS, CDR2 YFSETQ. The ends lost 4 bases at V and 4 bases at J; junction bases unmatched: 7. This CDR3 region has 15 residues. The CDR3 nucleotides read TGCGCCAGCAGCACTAGGACAGGGGGAATCTATGGCTACACCTTC. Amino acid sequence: CASSTRTGGIYGYTF.

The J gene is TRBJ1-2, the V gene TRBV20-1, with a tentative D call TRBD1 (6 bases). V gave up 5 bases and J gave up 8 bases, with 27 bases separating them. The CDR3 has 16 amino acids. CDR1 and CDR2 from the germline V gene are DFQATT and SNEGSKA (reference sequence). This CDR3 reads CSASGRGQPRGEGYTF. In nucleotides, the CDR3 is TGCAGTGCTTCGGGCAGGGGCCAACCGAGGGGTGAAGGCTACACCTTC.

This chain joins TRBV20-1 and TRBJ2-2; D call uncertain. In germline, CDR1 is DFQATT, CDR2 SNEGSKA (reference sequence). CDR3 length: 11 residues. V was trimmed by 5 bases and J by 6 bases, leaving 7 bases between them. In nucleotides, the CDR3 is TGCAGTGCTTCGGTGGCCGGGGAGCTGTTTTTT. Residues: CSASVAGELFF.

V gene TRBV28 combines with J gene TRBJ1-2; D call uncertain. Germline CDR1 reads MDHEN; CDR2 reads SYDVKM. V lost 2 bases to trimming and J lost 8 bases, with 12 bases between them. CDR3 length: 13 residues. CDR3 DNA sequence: TGTGCCAGCAGTTTAGGGCATTCGAGGGGCTACACCTTC. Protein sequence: CASSLGHSRGYTF.

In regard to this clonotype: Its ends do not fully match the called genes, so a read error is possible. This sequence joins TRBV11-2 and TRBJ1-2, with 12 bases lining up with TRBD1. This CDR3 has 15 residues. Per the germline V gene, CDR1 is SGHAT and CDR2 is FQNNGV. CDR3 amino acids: CASSLAGDRGPGCTF. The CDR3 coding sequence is TGTGCCAGCAGCCTTGCGGGGGACAGGGGGCCGGGCTGCACCTTC.

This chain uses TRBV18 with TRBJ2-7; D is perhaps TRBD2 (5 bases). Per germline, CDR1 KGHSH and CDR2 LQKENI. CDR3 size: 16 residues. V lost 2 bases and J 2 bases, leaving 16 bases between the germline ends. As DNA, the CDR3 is TGTGCCAGCTCACCATTCCGGGATAGGGTTACCTACGAGCAGTACTTC. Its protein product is CASSPFRDRVTYEQYF.

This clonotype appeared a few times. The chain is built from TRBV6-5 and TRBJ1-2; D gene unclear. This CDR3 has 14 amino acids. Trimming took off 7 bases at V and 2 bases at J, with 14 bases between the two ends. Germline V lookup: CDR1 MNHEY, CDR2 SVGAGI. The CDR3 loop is CASTTRSANYGYTF. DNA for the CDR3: TGTGCCAGCACCACCAGGTCGGCGAACTATGGCTACACCTTC.

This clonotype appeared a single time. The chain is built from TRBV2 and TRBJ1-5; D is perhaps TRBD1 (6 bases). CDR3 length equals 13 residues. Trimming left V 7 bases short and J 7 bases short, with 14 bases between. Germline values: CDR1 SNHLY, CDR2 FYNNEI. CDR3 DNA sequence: TGTGCCAGCACCGCGGGGGCGAGGCAGCCCCAGCATTTT. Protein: CASTAGARQPQHF.

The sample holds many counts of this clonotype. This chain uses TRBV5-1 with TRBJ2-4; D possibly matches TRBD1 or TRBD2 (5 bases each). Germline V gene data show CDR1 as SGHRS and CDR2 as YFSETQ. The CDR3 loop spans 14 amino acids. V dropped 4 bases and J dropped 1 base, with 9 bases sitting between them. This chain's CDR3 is CASSGTVAKNIQYF. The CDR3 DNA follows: TGCGCCAGCAGCGGGACGGTTGCCAAAAACATTCAGTACTTC.

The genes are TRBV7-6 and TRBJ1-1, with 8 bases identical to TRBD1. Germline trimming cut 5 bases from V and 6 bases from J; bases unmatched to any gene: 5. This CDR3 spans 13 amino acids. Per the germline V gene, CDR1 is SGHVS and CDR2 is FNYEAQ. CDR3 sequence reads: CASSPLQGAEAFF. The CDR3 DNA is TGTGCCAGCAGCCCTCTACAGGGGGCTGAAGCTTTCTTT.

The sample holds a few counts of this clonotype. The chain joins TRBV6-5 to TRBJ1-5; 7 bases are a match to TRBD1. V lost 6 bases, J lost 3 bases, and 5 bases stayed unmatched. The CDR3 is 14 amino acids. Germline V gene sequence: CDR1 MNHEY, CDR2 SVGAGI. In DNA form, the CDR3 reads TGTGCCAGCAGAAGTGGACAGGTCAATCAGCCCCAGCATTTT. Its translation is CASRSGQVNQPQHF.

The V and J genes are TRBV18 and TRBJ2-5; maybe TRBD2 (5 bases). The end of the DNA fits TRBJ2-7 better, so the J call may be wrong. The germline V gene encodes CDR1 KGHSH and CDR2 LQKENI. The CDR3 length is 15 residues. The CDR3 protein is CASSSTTTAPAEQYF. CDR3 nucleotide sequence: TGTGCCAGCTCATCGACTACGACCGCCCCCGCCGAGCAGTACTTC.

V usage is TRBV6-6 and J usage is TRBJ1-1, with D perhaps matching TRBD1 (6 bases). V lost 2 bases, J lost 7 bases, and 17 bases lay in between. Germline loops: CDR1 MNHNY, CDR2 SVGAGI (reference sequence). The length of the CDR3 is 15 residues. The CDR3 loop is CASSYPEQGQVEAFF. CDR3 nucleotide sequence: TGTGCCAGCAGTTACCCAGAACAGGGCCAAGTTGAAGCTTTCTTT.

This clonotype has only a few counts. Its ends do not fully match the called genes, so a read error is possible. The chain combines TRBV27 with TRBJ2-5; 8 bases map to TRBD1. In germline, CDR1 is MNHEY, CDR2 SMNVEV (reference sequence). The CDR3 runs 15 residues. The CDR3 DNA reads TGTGCCAGCAGTCTGGGACAGGATACACAAGAGACCCGGTACTTC. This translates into CASSLGQDTQETRYF.

The CDR3: CSASEPGRHYSNQPQHF. In DNA, the CDR3 is TGCAGTGCTAGCGAACCGGGACGCCATTATAGCAATCAGCCCCAGCATTTT. The chain employs TRBV20-1 and TRBJ1-5; D perhaps matches TRBD1 (5 bases). CDR1 DFQATT and CDR2 SNEGSKA come from the germline V gene (reference sequence). The CDR3 consists of 17 residues. Trimming removed 3 bases from V and 0 bases from J, with 18 bases in between.

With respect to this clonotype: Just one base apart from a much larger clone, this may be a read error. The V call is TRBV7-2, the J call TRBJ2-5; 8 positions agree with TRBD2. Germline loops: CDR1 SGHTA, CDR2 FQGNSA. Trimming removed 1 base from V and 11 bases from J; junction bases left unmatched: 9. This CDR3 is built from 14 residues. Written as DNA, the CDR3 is TGTGCCAGCAGCTTAGTTACTAGCGGCAATGAGCAGTACTTC. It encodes CASSLVTSGNEQYF. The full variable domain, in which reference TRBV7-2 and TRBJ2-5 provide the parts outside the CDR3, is GAGVSQSPSNKVTEKGKDVELRCDPISGHTALYWYRQSLGQGLEFLIYFQGNSAPDKSGLPSDRFSAERTGGSVSTLTIQRTQQEDSAVYLCASSLVTSGNEQYFGPGTRLLVL.

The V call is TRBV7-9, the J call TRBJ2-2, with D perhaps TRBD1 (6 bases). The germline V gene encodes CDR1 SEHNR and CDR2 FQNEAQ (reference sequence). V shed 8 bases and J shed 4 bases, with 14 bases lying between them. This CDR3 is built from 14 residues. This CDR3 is CASSTGKFTGELFF. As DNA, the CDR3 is TGTGCCAGCTCTACAGGGAAGTTCACCGGGGAGCTGTTTTTT. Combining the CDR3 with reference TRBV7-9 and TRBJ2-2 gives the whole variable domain DTGVSQNPRHKITKRGQNVTFRCDPISEHNRLYWYRQTLGQGPEFLTYFQNEAQLEKSRLLSDRFSAERPKGSFSTLEIQRTEQGDSAMYLCASSTGKFTGELFFGEGSRLTVL.

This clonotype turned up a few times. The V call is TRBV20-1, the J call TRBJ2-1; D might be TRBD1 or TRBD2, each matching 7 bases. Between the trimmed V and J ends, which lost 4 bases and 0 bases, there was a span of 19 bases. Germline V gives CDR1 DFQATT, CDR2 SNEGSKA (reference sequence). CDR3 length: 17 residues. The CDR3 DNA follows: TGCAGTGCTACCAGGGGGAGCGGGACCCCCTCCTACAATGAGCAGTTCTTC. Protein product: CSATRGSGTPSYNEQFF.

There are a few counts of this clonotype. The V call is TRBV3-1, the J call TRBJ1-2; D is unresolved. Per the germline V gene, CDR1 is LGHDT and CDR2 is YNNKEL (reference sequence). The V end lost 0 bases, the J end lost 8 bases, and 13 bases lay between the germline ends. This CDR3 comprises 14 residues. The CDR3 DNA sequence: TGTGCCAGCAGCCAAGATAGGCAGACTGGAGGCTACACCTTC. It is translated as CASSQDRQTGGYTF.

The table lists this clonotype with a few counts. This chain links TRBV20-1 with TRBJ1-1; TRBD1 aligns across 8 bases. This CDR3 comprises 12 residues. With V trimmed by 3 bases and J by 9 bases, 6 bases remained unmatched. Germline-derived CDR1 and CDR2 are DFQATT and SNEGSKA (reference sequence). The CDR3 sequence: CSASKGQAQAFF. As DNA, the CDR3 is TGCAGTGCTAGCAAGGGACAGGCCCAAGCTTTCTTT.

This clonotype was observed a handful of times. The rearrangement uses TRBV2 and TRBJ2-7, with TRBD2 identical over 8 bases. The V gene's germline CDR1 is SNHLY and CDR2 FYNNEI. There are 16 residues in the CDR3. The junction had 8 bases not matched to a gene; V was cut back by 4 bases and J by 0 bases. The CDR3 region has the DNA TGTGCCAGCAGTGCCCCAGCTAGCGGGTACTCCTACGAGCAGTACTTC. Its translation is CASSAPASGYSYEQYF.

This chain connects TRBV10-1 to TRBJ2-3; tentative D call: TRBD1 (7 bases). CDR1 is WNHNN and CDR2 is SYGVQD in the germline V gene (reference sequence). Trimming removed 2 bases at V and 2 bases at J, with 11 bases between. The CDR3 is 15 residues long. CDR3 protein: CASSEGRGDTDTQYF. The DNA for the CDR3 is TGCGCCAGCAGTGAGGGCAGGGGGGACACAGATACGCAGTATTTT.

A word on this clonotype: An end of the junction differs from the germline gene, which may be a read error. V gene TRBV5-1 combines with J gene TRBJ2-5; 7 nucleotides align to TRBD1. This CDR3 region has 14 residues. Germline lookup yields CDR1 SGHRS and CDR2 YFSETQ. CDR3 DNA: TGCGCCAACAGCTGGGGACAGACTCAAGAGACCCAGTACTTC. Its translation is CANSWGQTQETQYF.

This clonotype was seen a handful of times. The CDR3 is CASSLVAGASYNEQFF. The CDR3 DNA reads as TGTGCCAGCAGCTTAGTAGCGGGGGCATCCTACAATGAGCAGTTCTTC. The chain joins TRBV11-3 to TRBJ2-1; 9 bases agree with TRBD2. Losses at the gene ends were 1 base for V and 1 base for J; bases not matched to a gene: 2. CDR3 size: 16 residues. Germline V gene sequence: CDR1 SGHNT, CDR2 YENEEA.